These 6 T cell receptor beta chains were sequenced from one sample in a study of cytomegalovirus exposure and HLA in healthy donors. The PCR was carried out with 60 Vbeta primers and 13 Jbeta primers. This table comes from immunoSEQ multiplex PCR, and its TCRdb copy is limited to in-frame clones, with some not included. The sample has roughly 170,000 clones; approximately 80% are singletons. Sequenced sample: PBMCs. The receptors were sampled from a boy aged 5-17 years in good health and CMV-seronegative.

The J gene is TRBJ2-2, the V gene TRBV9; 12 nucleotides agree with TRBD2. Germline lookup yields CDR1 SGDLS and CDR2 YYNGEE. There are 18 residues in the CDR3. V was pared by 4 bases and J by 9 bases, with 16 bases of the junction left unmatched. DNA of the CDR3: TGTGCCAGCAGCTCAACCGGGACTAGCGGGCTAGGGGCCCGGGAGCTGTTTTTT. This codes for CASSSTGTSGLGARELFF.

The rearrangement joins TRBV7-9 to TRBJ2-3; TRBD2 might be the D (5 bases). CDR3 length: 14 residues. The germline CDR1 and CDR2 sequences are SEHNR and FQNEAQ (reference sequence). V was pared by 3 bases and J by 6 bases, with 13 bases between. The CDR3: CASSFRQERDTQYF. The CDR3 DNA follows: TGTGCCAGCAGCTTCCGACAAGAGCGGGATACGCAGTATTTT.

The chain joins TRBV16 to TRBJ1-2; 7 nucleotides align to TRBD1. CDR3 length equals 16 residues. V gave up 4 bases and J gave up 8 bases; unmatched junction bases: 16. Germline values: CDR1 KGHSY, CDR2 FQNENV. CDR3 residues: CASSRNSQGLIWGYTF. CDR3 coding DNA: TGTGCCAGCAGCCGAAATTCACAGGGGCTAATCTGGGGCTACACCTTC.

Written as DNA, the CDR3 is TGTGCCAGCAGCTTCAGTTTAATGGCCTATAATTCACCCCTCCACTTT. Encoded protein: CASSFSLMAYNSPLHF. V and J are TRBV5-5 and TRBJ1-6; D ambiguous. Germline CDR1 reads SGHKS; CDR2 reads YYEKEE (reference sequence). The V end was cut by 2 bases, the J end by 2 bases, with 11 bases between. There are 16 residues in the CDR3.

This clone occurred once. At one boundary the junction diverges from the germline segment, which might be a read error. The chain joins TRBV23-1 to TRBJ1-1; D gene uncertain. TRBV23-1 is identified as an open reading frame with a role that is uncertain. There are 8 residues in the CDR3. The DNA of the CDR3 is TGCGCCAGCAGTCACAACATTTTT. Protein product: CASSHNIF.

V usage is TRBV14 and J usage is TRBJ2-5; D unresolved. Trimming took off 1 base at V and 5 bases at J, with 11 bases between the two ends. CDR3 length: 14 residues. CDR1 SGHDN and CDR2 FVKESK come from the germline V gene. CDR3 bases: TGTGCCAGCAGCCAAGGAGGTATTGGCGAGACCCAGTACTTC. Translated, it gives CASSQGGIGETQYF.